The entry that follows covers one T cell receptor beta chain sequence. This entry is derived from a study of control samples from healthy donors and cancer patients. This CDR3 comprises 13 residues. Germline assignment: CDR1 MDHEN and CDR2 SYDVKM. V was pared by 10 bases and J by 0 bases, with 12 bases between. Assay used: immunoSEQ multiplex PCR; TCRdb lists only in-frame clones, some missing. The data contain about 77,000 clones, approximately 92% of them singletons. This receptor was taken from a woman in her fifties or sixties in good health. This chain connects TRBV28 to TRBJ1-1; TRBD1 might be the D (6 bases). What was sequenced was blood. In DNA, the CDR3 is TGTGCCACTTACAGGGAACTGAACACTGAAGCTTTCTTT. Protein product: CATYRELNTEAFF.